This T cell receptor (beta chain) comes out of a study of T-cell reconstitution after alpha-beta-depleted transplantation in children. Study-level points and caveats: The main origin of T-cell counts and diversity one year after transplant was newly produced T cells. The study reportedly traced alpha-beta T cells about two months after transplant to several hundred expanded graft clones. Some patients owed their high day-60 TCRbeta diversity to surviving recipient T cells and thymic progenitors.

The TCRbeta library was prepared with unique molecular identifiers. TCRdb itself ran the PCR reads through MiXCR, one entry per CDR3 protein. The repertoire consists of about 900,000 distinct CDR3 sequences, with about 29% occurring once and the leading ten covering roughly 28%. Between the trimmed V and J ends, which lost 10 bases and 7 bases, there was a span of 16 bases. Germline values: CDR1 WSHSY, CDR2 SAAADI. CDR3 size: 13 residues. On this clonotype itself: Its antigen is currently unknown.

Specimen: PBMCs, mostly from graft donor cells, collected 360 days after TCRalphabeta/CD19-depleted stem cell transplant. The V gene is TRBV10-2, the J gene TRBJ2-2; D is ambiguous. This sequence was found in a boy in the first two years of life who had a stem cell transplant for SCID, so the T cells may come from the graft donor. DNA for the CDR3: TGCGCCACCCGTTGGGCGGTGCTCGGGGAGCTGTTTTTT. Protein product: CATRWAVLGELFF.